The TCR beta chain under discussion was sequenced for a study of blood T cells in healthy people across ages. PCR was performed a second time for about 7 to 12 cycles using a sample-barcoded 5' primer and a J-beta primer mix. TCRdb ran MiXCR on the 5' RACE reads and lists one entry per CDR3 protein. The sample lists about 620,000 distinct CDR3 sequences; around 20% were seen once. Per germline, CDR1 MNHNS and CDR2 SASEGT. The CDR3 has 13 residues. V was clipped by 7 bases and J by 3 bases, with 10 bases between them. The chain uses TRBV6-1 and TRBJ1-3; D not certain. The sequenced material came from blood. The sequence was collected from a man aged 65-85 years in good health. In nucleotides, the CDR3 is TGTGCCAGCAAGGAGGGTTTTGGAAACACCATATATTTT. Protein: CASKEGFGNTIYF.